This TCR beta chain was found in a study of blood T cell repertoires in COVID-19. This clone was recorded a few times. The CDR3 sequence is 13 residues long. V lost 5 bases to trimming and J lost 7 bases; unmatched junction nucleotides: 4. The germline V gene has CDR1 LNHDA and CDR2 SQIVND (reference sequence). Assay: immunoSEQ multiplex PCR; the TCRdb copy retains only in-frame clones and omits some. The sample lists approximately 300,000 clones, around nine tenths occurring once. The sequenced sample consisted of peripheral blood. The chain joins TRBV19 to TRBJ2-1, with 8 bases aligning to TRBD1. This TCR was recovered from a woman aged 25 to 39 with COVID-19, enrolled during active disease. The CDR3: CASSGYRGNEQFF. The CDR3 region has the DNA TGTGCCAGTAGTGGGTACAGGGGGAATGAGCAGTTCTTC.